This T cell receptor (beta chain) was retrieved from a study of T cells in localized non-small cell lung cancer (dated by TCRdb to 2018 to 2020). A note on the overall study: Comparing tumors with uninvolved tumor-adjacent lungs, the study looked at the T cell repertoires of approximately 240 patients with early-stage NSCLC. The cohort was made up of 200 to 250 treatment-naive NSCLC patients whose localized lung tumors had been resected. The mean age of the NSCLC patients was about 70 years, with 130 or so men and 85 to 110 women. The paper as a whole reports these results and caveats: The highest T cell clonality was observed in uninvolved tumor-adjacent lung, where clonality exceeded that of tumor, suggesting that antigenic responses were more focused in uninvolved tumor-adjacent lung. Because the study design was exploratory, TCR variables were selected using unadjusted p-values without false-discovery rate correction. Longer overall survival was associated with higher blood T cell density, whereas shorter survival was associated with higher adjacent-lung clonality. A median of about 55 of the top 100 tumor clones were detected in paired uninvolved adjacent lung, and around 30 of these tumor clones were also found among the top 100 clones of the paired uninvolved adjacent lung. Because multi-region tumor sequencing was not performed, intratumor heterogeneity could not be ruled out.

With respect to this clone: This receptor's antigen is unknown. Qualities for individual bases were not recorded, and no much larger clone is one base off.

At diagnosis, peripheral blood, uninvolved tumor-adjacent lung and tumor were collected and stored as a combination of fresh-frozen and FFPE material. Blood samples were analyzed as peripheral blood mononuclear cells for TCR repertoire profiling. The immunoSEQ Assay was used to sequence TCR beta CDR3 regions from DNA. The original pipeline was this. To compute T cell density, TCR beta template counts were normalized to usable DNA, which was estimated by amplifying housekeeping genes. Richness was estimated with the preseqR package, extrapolating to 400,000 templates for PBMC samples and 120,000 templates for tissue samples. Clonality was calculated as one minus Pielou's evenness. To identify tissue-enriched TCRs, differential abundance testing was run on productive amino-acid clonotypes with a minimum total count of 5 and an alpha of 0.1. The Jaccard Index and the Morisita Overlap Index were used to quantify repertoire overlap between compartments. TCR beta CDR3s were clustered by GLIPH together with public tetramer-defined viral CDR3s, and at least three viral sequences plus V-gene enrichment were required for viral motifs. TCRdb provides this immuneACCESS table in a form limited to in-frame rearrangements. Some clones are lacking; in checked studies, under half of them reflect an unresolved V gene, and why the rest are absent is not known. V, J and clone size reflect that table, while D and trimming were determined from the DNA. The sample table records 45,000 to 60,000 clones; about four fifths of these occur just once. Of the sample, just under 20% is held by the ten largest clones.

The sample in question was peripheral blood, obtained before any cancer treatment. The clonotype originates from a female donor over 55 with stage II squamous cell lung carcinoma.

The bases read TGTGCCAGCTCATCCCCCGGGGCGGGGTACGAGCAGTACTTC. The resulting protein is CASSSPGAGYEQYF. This sequence uses TRBV18 and TRBJ2-7; perhaps TRBD2 is the D gene, with 6 bases matching. From the cysteine through the phenylalanine, the CDR3 covers 14 amino acids. The only DNA kept is the CDR3, 42 bases in frame from the first base. Trimming costs V 5 bases and J 4 bases, and their ends lie 15 bases apart. Looking up the germline V gene yields CDR1 KGHSH and CDR2 LQKENI.